This T cell receptor beta chain came from a study of T cell responses to AZD1222 COVID-19 vaccine. Findings of the study overall: An increase in Spike-specific TCR breadth and depth was observed after two AZD1222 doses. With dominance at 160-218 and 743-854, vaccine-associated CD4 TCRs spanned spike.

Measured with immunoSEQ multiplex PCR; TCRdb has only the in-frame clones, and not every one. The sample yields some 120,000 clones, approximately 90% seen once. This CDR3 has 15 residues. V lost 3 bases to trimming and J lost 2 bases; unmatched junction nucleotides: 5. CDR1 is MNHNS and CDR2 is SASEGT in the germline V gene. Remarks on this clone: What it binds is unknown.

V usage is TRBV6-1 and J usage is TRBJ2-3; 7 bases are a match to TRBD1. The sample consisted of peripheral blood, taken on day 0 of AZD1222 vaccination. The sequence was obtained from an adult in good health. CDR3 loop: CASSEVGGNTDTQYF. CDR3 DNA sequence: TGTGCCAGCAGTGAGGTAGGGGGCAACACAGATACGCAGTATTTT.